This TCR beta chain was documented in a study of cytomegalovirus exposure and HLA in healthy donors (dated by TCRdb to about 2017). For the wider study: In an earlier analysis of roughly 590 of the donors, 276 Gb of sequence data and 117 million unique TCR beta sequences from 150 million to 200 million T cells were reported. Roughly 300 gigabases of sequencing data and approximately 80 million unique TCR sequences were included in an early release covering 550 to 800 HLA-typed donors. Among the roughly 400 genotyped donors, approximately 77% belonged to the genetic ancestry cluster associated with self-reported Caucasian donors. The study aimed to test whether signatures of past pathogen exposure could be identified by cataloging public T cell receptors. Using immunosequencing, the study profiled T cell repertoires from fewer than 700 subjects and related those repertoires to cytomegalovirus serostatus. In addition to the first cohort of roughly 670 subjects, a separate validation cohort of 120 different subjects was used. The study combined high-throughput TCR immunosequencing, statistical association of individual TCRs with disease status, and machine learning to predict cytomegalovirus infection status. To study patterns of TCR occurrence, a later analysis re-analyzed previously published TCR beta repertoires from 550 to 800 donors and added high-resolution HLA genotyping. Rather than using new phenotypic data, the later analysis identified candidate immune exposures from TCR beta sequences and from how often those sequences occurred across donors. An earlier analysis of some 600 of the donors applied high-throughput TCR beta sequencing to assess whether each TCR beta V gene segment acted as functional or pseudogenic. Donor age, sex, ethnicity and CMV serostatus were collected together with the repertoire data. A later genetic analysis took genome-wide SNP genotypes for about three fifths of the 666 donors and used that subset as a discovery cohort. Every discovery cohort repertoire had been produced on one sequencing platform. Class I and class II HLA loci were covered by the typing at four-digit resolution. The number of typed donors differed by locus: roughly 629-630 for A, B, C, DRB1 and DQB1; 522 for DQA1; about 600 for DPA1; and around 490 for DPB1. Four or five DR-DQ haplotypes were treated as single units for association and clustering because of strong linkage in the cohort. Among roughly 400 genotyped donors of the cohort, an average of approximately 240,000 unique TCR beta nucleotide sequences were sequenced per donor, roughly a sixth of them non-productive. Overall study results and their limits: The study listed 150 to 200 TCR beta chains as associated with cytomegalovirus. Most TCR sequences were seen in very few donors, while some public TCRs were found in many individuals. The classifier was reported to diagnose cytomegalovirus status with high specificity and sensitivity in both the original and validation cohorts. The sequencing pipeline was judged likely to have produced a cluster of highly shared sequence variants as a technical artifact. For the cohort, immune exposure information was limited to CMV serostatus. When HLA alleles, especially DR and DQ, strongly co-occurred, TCR associations were difficult to assign to individual alleles. The authors suggested that the approach could potentially be generalized to other disease states and immunological phenotypes. In an earlier analysis of approximately 600 of the donors, most TCR beta V segments were observed in productive rearrangements about 87% or about 30% of the time, broadly matching IMGT annotations. Presence/absence analyses assumed roughly uniform sequencing depth across donors, an assumption that may not hold. Some IMGT-functional V segments, including TRBV6-2 and TRBV6-3, could not be told apart with the 87-base-pair reads, so those segments were excluded. Most CMV-associated TCR beta chains appeared to be HLA-restricted in a later analysis, and the HLA associations seemed to be driven largely by CMV exposure. An association between a missense DCLRE1C variant and V-gene and J-gene trimming of TCR beta chains was found in a later genetic analysis and replicated in an independent cohort. Several of the top co-occurrence clusters appeared to be linked to parvovirus B19, influenza, CMV and Epstein-Barr virus, according to a later analysis. In vitro tests confirmed that three of the cytomegalovirus-associated TCR beta chains recognize cytomegalovirus antigens. In a later analysis, TCR association rates were found to vary across HLA loci, with the most associated TCRs seen for DRB1 alleles and the fewest for HLA-C alleles. Correlated functional status among segregating V segments might be attributable to linkage disequilibrium, but an unknown experimental factor could not be ruled out. A further reported finding was that TCR beta sequences accurately predicted the HLA-A and HLA-B alleles for most subjects in the first cohort. Compared with the 666-donor mean, donors in an Asian-associated ancestry cluster had fewer N-insertions in productive TCRs, according to a later genetic analysis. At a false discovery rate of 0.05, a later analysis linked approximately 18,000 TCR beta sequences to specific HLA alleles. This cohort had only TCR beta chains sequenced, and the lack of alpha or paired-chain data limited which features could be detected. In a later analysis, HLA-associated TCR beta chains showed more clonal expansion and lower generation probabilities than non-associated chains that were equally common. The earlier analysis of some 540 of the donors excluded over 15 rarely observed V segments, including chromosome 9 orphons, because counts were too low. HLA typing was unavailable for some donors at each locus, so association tests used only the typed subset.

Library preparation employed the immunoSEQ multiplex PCR assay. A mixture of 60 forward primers for TCR Vbeta segments and 13 reverse primers for TCR Jbeta segments was used in the multiplex PCR. The CDR3 region of rearranged TCR beta genes was amplified from genomic DNA by a multiplex PCR assay. Amplified TCR beta libraries were sequenced as 87-base-pair reads on the Illumina HiSeq System. In the original analysis: Across the roughly 670 repertoires, a later analysis counted 80 million or so unique TCR beta chains, 9.5 million to 12 million of which were shared by at least two donors. A nearest-neighbor algorithm error-corrected the raw reads and collapsed the reads into unique sequences, merging closely related sequences to remove PCR and sequencing errors. V, D and J gene segments were assigned by aligning CDR3 sequences to IMGT reference sequences. Each retained sequence needed at least a six-nucleotide match to both a V gene segment and a J gene segment. A rearrangement counted as productive if the CDR3 had no stop codons and remained in frame with V and J, and every other rearrangement counted as non-productive. Following IMGT convention, CDR3 was defined as the stretch from the second conserved V-encoded cysteine to the conserved J-encoded phenylalanine. The earlier analysis of 500 to 750 of the donors excluded any sequence lacking an unambiguous match to a single V gene segment. An earlier analysis of a few hundred of the donors classified V segments as functional when productive rearrangements were above 56.7% and as segregating when the standard deviation between donors was above 5%. A statistical classification framework was built for diagnosing cytomegalovirus status from the catalog of TCR beta chain sequences. In a later analysis, TCR nucleotide sequences were compared against IMGT/GENE-DB human TR gene sequences so that V and J genes could be assigned. Using the TCRdist pipeline, a later analysis assigned CDR3 sequences along with most-parsimonious VDJ recombination scenarios. In a later analysis, each TCR beta chain was defined by its CDR3 amino acid sequence together with its V-gene family, and reads lacking a unique V-gene family were excluded. A later analysis removed several hundred highly shared, low-generation-probability nucleotide sequences to deal with suspected cross-contamination and a sequencing artifact. A later analysis calculated a clonal expansion index for each public chain from normalized within-repertoire ranks of inferred template counts. In a later analysis, generation probabilities were computed with a VDJ recombination model fitted to out-of-frame rearrangements, and the resulting probabilities were checked against IGoR. Hypergeometric tests were used in a later analysis to score TCR-TCR, TCR-HLA and TCR-CMV co-occurrence, with a repertoire-size bias correction applied to the TCR pairs. In a later analysis, false discovery rates were estimated by permuting HLA or CMV assignments 20 times. A later analysis grouped co-occurring TCRs with DBSCAN, adding TCRdist sequence similarity when clustering within HLA-allele-positive subsets. Repertoires with fewer than 30,000 or more than 120,000 public chains, plus five repertoires with anomalous nucleotide sharing, were excluded from co-occurrence clustering. Not all clones reach the TCRdb copy of this immuneACCESS table, which keeps in-frame sequences only. Checked studies attribute under half of the gap to unresolved V genes and leave the rest unexplained. V, J and clone size derive from that table, while D and trimming were established from the DNA sequence. This sample comprises 150,000 to 200,000 clones, around four fifths of them detected only once. Roughly 3% of the sample is taken by the ten largest.

The cohort consisted of 600 to 700 healthy bone marrow donors. At the time of sampling, all cohort members were nominally healthy, though unrecorded immune exposures were likely present. The donor tested CMV seronegative and was one of the 352 seronegative cohort members. A peripheral blood sample was provided by each donor, and peripheral blood mononuclear cells were used for TCR beta sequencing. Genomic DNA was extracted from the blood cell samples with the Qiagen DNeasy Blood Extraction Kit. V is shortened by 4 bases, J by 4 bases, and the region joining them spans 9 bases. Taken from cysteine to phenylalanine, the CDR3 has 14 residues. Only the CDR3 region is kept as DNA, spanning 42 bases read in frame from base 1. CDR1 and CDR2, looked up from the germline V gene (reference sequence), are SGHNT and YYREEE. This clone appeared a single time. Its binding antigen is unknown. No base quality values were provided; no much bigger clone lies one nucleotide off.

This clonotype was obtained from a female donor in good health and CMV-seronegative. The sequence is built from TRBV5-4 and TRBJ1-6; 6 matching bases give a weak D call of TRBD1. The sample was PBMCs. The CDR3 reads CASSRQDYNSPLHF. The sequenced DNA: TGTGCCAGCAGCCGACAGGATTATAATTCACCCCTCCACTTT.